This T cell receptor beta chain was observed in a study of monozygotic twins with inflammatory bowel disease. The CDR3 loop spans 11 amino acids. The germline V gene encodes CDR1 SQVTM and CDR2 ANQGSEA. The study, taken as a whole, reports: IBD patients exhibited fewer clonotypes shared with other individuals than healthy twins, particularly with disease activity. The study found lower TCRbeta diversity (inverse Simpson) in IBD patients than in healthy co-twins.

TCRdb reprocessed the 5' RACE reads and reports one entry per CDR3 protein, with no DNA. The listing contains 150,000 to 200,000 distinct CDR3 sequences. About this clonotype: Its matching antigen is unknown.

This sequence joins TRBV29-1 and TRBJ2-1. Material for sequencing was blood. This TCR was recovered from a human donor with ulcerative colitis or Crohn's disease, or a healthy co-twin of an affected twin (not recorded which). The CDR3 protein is CSVQTTREQFF.